These 8 T cell receptor beta chains came from one sample sequenced in a study of shared clonotypes between healthy human individuals. Terminally differentiated effector memory CD45RA+ cells were left out of the naive CD8 fraction, which was CD45RO-negative and positively selected for CCR7. Sequenced by immunoSEQ multiplex PCR; TCRdb stores in-frame clones only, minus some. The sample carries 760,000 or so clones, around 96% recorded once. The specimen was naive CD8+ T cells sorted from blood. Every receptor here comes from a man aged 25-45 years in good health.

The genes are TRBV15 and TRBJ1-5, with 9 bases identical to TRBD1. The germline CDR1 and CDR2 sequences are LNHNV and YYDKDF (reference sequence). Trimming at V came to 3 bases and at J to 2 bases, leaving 2 bases not matched to a gene. The CDR3 is made up of 15 amino acids. The CDR3 DNA reads TGTGCCACCAGCAGCCGGACAGGGGGCAATCAGCCCCAGCATTTT. Its protein is CATSSRTGGNQPQHF.

The J gene is TRBJ2-5, the V gene TRBV5-1; 7 nucleotides line up with TRBD2. CDR1 and CDR2 (germline): SGHRS, YFSETQ. Germline trimming cut 7 bases from V and 4 bases from J; bases unmatched to any gene: 13. The length of the CDR3 is 15 residues. The CDR3 protein is CASLSGTGGGETQYF. The CDR3 DNA follows: TGCGCCAGCCTGTCGGGGACGGGAGGAGGAGAGACCCAGTACTTC.

V usage is TRBV27 and J usage is TRBJ2-3, with TRBD2 as a possible D gene (5 bases). Trimming pared 1 base from V and 1 base from J, leaving 12 bases between. CDR3 length equals 16 residues. CDR1 is MNHEY and CDR2 is SMNVEV in the germline V gene (reference sequence). Here the CDR3 DNA reads TGTGCCAGCAGTTTATATACGGGATTGGGCACAGATACGCAGTATTTT. The encoded protein is CASSLYTGLGTDTQYF.

This sequence joins TRBV28 and TRBJ2-7; no reliable D call. The CDR3 length is 17 residues. In germline, CDR1 is MDHEN, CDR2 SYDVKM. Trimming removed 11 bases from V and 6 bases from J, with 32 bases in between. For the CDR3, the DNA is TGTGCCGTAAGGCGGATACCCGAGTTTACTGGCGTGCTCGAGCAGTACTTC. Encoded protein: CAVRRIPEFTGVLEQYF.

The genes are TRBV7-9 and TRBJ1-1; possible D gene TRBD1, 6 bases. From germline, CDR1 is SEHNR and CDR2 FQNEAQ (reference sequence). The V and J ends lost 8 bases and 4 bases respectively, with 14 bases between them. The CDR3 runs 13 residues. DNA for the CDR3: TGTGCCAGCCTCAAGGGGGGCGGCACTGAAGCTTTCTTT. Translation: CASLKGGGTEAFF.

This clone was observed a single time. The genes are TRBV30 and TRBJ1-2; 7 nucleotides agree with TRBD1. The germline V gene has CDR1 GTSNPN and CDR2 SVGIG (reference sequence). V shed 7 bases and J 8 bases; nucleotides not matched to a gene: 16. The CDR3 runs 14 residues. The CDR3 coding sequence is TGTGCCTACCAACAGGGACAGACCGGTATCGGCTACACCTTC. Translation gives CAYQQGQTGIGYTF.

Note on this clone: Other nucleotide sequences in the sample specify the same CDR3. This chain links TRBV6-1 with TRBJ2-1; 10 nucleotides align to TRBD1. This CDR3 region has 12 residues. With 8 bases clipped from V and 6 bases from J, the junction kept 1 base outside the gene matches. CDR1 and CDR2 (germline): MNHNS, SASEGT. The CDR3 DNA follows: TGTGCCAGCCGGACAGGGGGCAATGAGCAGTTCTTC. Its translation: CASRTGGNEQFF.

This clone was seen a handful of times. Other DNA sequences in the sample encode the same CDR3. This rearrangement joins TRBV29-1 to TRBJ2-7, with 7 positions matching TRBD1. The germline V gene encodes CDR1 SQVTM and CDR2 ANQGSEA. This CDR3 is built from 14 residues. V lost 1 base and J lost 2; bases outside the gene matches: 5. CDR3 DNA: TGCAGCGTTGAAGGCCAGGGGGAGACCTACGAGCAGTACTTC. This sequence encodes CSVEGQGETYEQYF.